These T cell receptor beta chains were read from a single sample in a study of OX40 agonist ivuxolimab in advanced cancers. TCRdb's table, derived via immunoSEQ multiplex PCR, lists solely in-frame clones and lacks some. The data hold approximately 90,000 clones, with approximately 86% observed a single time. Source: CD4+ or CD8+ T cells sorted from blood, taken in a trial of the OX40 agonist ivuxolimab. The receptor set was obtained from an adult with an advanced solid tumor such as melanoma, head and neck, liver or kidney cancer. CDR3s include the opening cysteine and the closing phenylalanine or tryptophan. The order of the fields is V gene, D gene, clone size, J gene, CDR3 protein, CDR3 DNA. The D gene is left open where the match is weak. Size is stated for part of the rows, as once, few or many counts, or as a class when the clone is expanded.

v_call: TRBV9; d_call: TRBD2; clone_size: .; j_call: TRBJ2-1; cdr3_aa: CASSVTGTSGVNEQFF; cdr3_nt: TGTGCCAGCAGCGTAACCGGGACTAGCGGAGTGAATGAGCAGTTCTTC
v_call: TRBV29-1; d_call: .; clone_size: .; j_call: TRBJ2-2; cdr3_aa: CSVVPRTNTGELFF; cdr3_nt: TGCAGCGTTGTTCCTAGAACGAACACCGGGGAGCTGTTTTTT
v_call: TRBV2; d_call: .; clone_size: .; j_call: TRBJ2-3; cdr3_aa: CASSEGVADTQYF; cdr3_nt: TGTGCCAGCAGTGAGGGCGTTGCAGATACGCAGTATTTT
v_call: TRBV5-1; d_call: .; clone_size: .; j_call: TRBJ1-4; cdr3_aa: CASSSTTATNEKLFF; cdr3_nt: TGCGCCAGCAGCTCGACGACAGCAACTAATGAAAAACTGTTTTTT
v_call: TRBV19; d_call: TRBD2; clone_size: .; j_call: TRBJ2-3; cdr3_aa: CASSPGTSDTDTQYF; cdr3_nt: TGTGCCAGTAGTCCCGGGACTAGCGACACAGATACGCAGTATTTT
v_call: TRBV6-1; d_call: .; clone_size: .; j_call: TRBJ1-2; cdr3_aa: CASSEVSPTNYGYTF; cdr3_nt: TGTGCCAGCAGTGAAGTCTCCCCCACTAATTATGGCTACACCTTC
v_call: TRBV2; d_call: TRBD2; clone_size: once; j_call: TRBJ2-3; cdr3_aa: CASSAPSGRALGDTQYF; cdr3_nt: TGTGCCAGCAGCGCTCCTAGCGGGAGGGCCCTAGGAGATACGCAGTATTTT
v_call: TRBV20-1; d_call: TRBD2; clone_size: .; j_call: TRBJ2-3; cdr3_aa: CKAGGLDTQYF; cdr3_nt: TGCAAGGCGGGGGGTTTAGATACGCAGTATTTT
v_call: TRBV30; d_call: TRBD1; clone_size: .; j_call: TRBJ2-1; cdr3_aa: CAWSTKQGDYNEQFF; cdr3_nt: TGTGCCTGGAGTACTAAACAGGGGGACTACAATGAGCAGTTCTTC
v_call: TRBV10-3; d_call: .; clone_size: .; j_call: TRBJ2-3; cdr3_aa: CAISDTDTQYF; cdr3_nt: TGTGCCATCAGTGACACAGATACGCAGTATTTT
v_call: TRBV7-8; d_call: .; clone_size: .; j_call: TRBJ1-2; cdr3_aa: CASSLAPGGYGYTF; cdr3_nt: TGTGCCAGCAGCTTAGCGCCGGGTGGCTATGGCTACACCTTC
v_call: TRBV5-1; d_call: .; clone_size: .; j_call: TRBJ2-1; cdr3_aa: CASSLVGDTYNEQFF; cdr3_nt: TGCGCCAGCAGCTTGGTAGGGGACACCTACAATGAGCAGTTCTTC
v_call: TRBV4-3; d_call: TRBD2; clone_size: .; j_call: TRBJ2-7; cdr3_aa: CASSQELASGYEQYF; cdr3_nt: TGCGCCAGCAGCCAAGAATTGGCTAGCGGCTACGAGCAGTACTTC
v_call: TRBV13; d_call: .; clone_size: .; j_call: TRBJ2-2; cdr3_aa: CASSPHMGGTGELFF; cdr3_nt: TGTGCCAGCAGCCCTCACATGGGTGGCACCGGGGAGCTGTTTTTT
v_call: TRBV19; d_call: .; clone_size: .; j_call: TRBJ1-5; cdr3_aa: CASRDRSNQPQHF; cdr3_nt: TGTGCCAGTAGAGACAGAAGCAATCAGCCCCAGCATTTT
v_call: TRBV20-1; d_call: .; clone_size: few; j_call: TRBJ2-7; cdr3_aa: CSVGGVYEQYF; cdr3_nt: TGCAGTGTCGGTGGGGTCTACGAGCAGTACTTC
v_call: TRBV2; d_call: .; clone_size: .; j_call: TRBJ1-3; cdr3_aa: CATKQWGGQPGNTIYF; cdr3_nt: TGTGCCACCAAGCAGTGGGGAGGACAACCTGGAAACACCATATATTTT